The 16 T cell receptor beta chains given below trace back to one sample, sequenced in a study of T cells in Graves' hyperthyroidism and ophthalmopathy. Regions amplified from RNA transcripts were the TCR beta CDR3 regions. First-round RT-PCR with HTBI primers amplified the TCR CDR3 region. TCRdb reprocessed the multiplex PCR reads with MiXCR, giving one entry per CDR3 protein. The profile shows about 500,000 distinct CDR3 sequences, around 17% of them singletons. Source material: blood. The receptors stem from a woman aged 18-29 years with Graves' hyperthyroidism.

This chain connects TRBV9 to TRBJ2-5; 7 positions match TRBD2. Germline CDR1 is SGDLS and CDR2 is YYNGEE. The CDR3 extends over 16 amino acids. Losses at the gene ends were 4 bases for V and 4 bases for J; bases not matched to a gene: 13. The CDR3 DNA follows: TGTGCCAGCAGCTCCCAAAATGGGGGGGGAGGAGAGACCCAGTACTTC. Protein sequence: CASSSQNGGGGETQYF.

This clonotype has at least ten counts. J is TRBJ2-1 and V is TRBV11-2; 8 bases are a match to TRBD2. Unmatched junction bases numbered 13, after V lost 6 bases and J lost 0 bases. Germline V gene lookup returns CDR1 SGHAT and CDR2 FQNNGV. CDR3 size: 18 residues. In DNA, the CDR3 is TGTGCCAGCAGTACGACCTCTAGCGGGTATTACTCCTACAATGAGCAGTTCTTC. Protein: CASSTTSSGYYSYNEQFF.

Comment on this clonotype: A much larger clonotype is one base distant, so this may be a read error. The chain has TRBV6-5 and TRBJ2-2, with D uncertain. The V gene lost 4 bases and the J gene lost 7 bases, with 7 bases spanning the gap. The length of the CDR3 is 12 residues. Germline CDR1 and CDR2: MNHEY and SVGAGI. The DNA of the CDR3 is TGTGCCAGCAGTTTTGGGGTCGGGGAGCTGTTTTTT. The encoded protein is CASSFGVGELFF.

This clonotype was counted only a few times. The chain has TRBV6-2 or TRBV6-3 and TRBJ2-2; maybe TRBD2 (6 bases). This CDR3 is built from 14 residues. The germline V gene has CDR1 MNHEY and CDR2 SVGEGT. The V end was cut by 6 bases, the J end by 3 bases, with 11 bases between. The CDR3 protein is CASRTGGDTGELFF. DNA of the CDR3: TGTGCCAGCAGAACCGGGGGTGACACCGGGGAGCTGTTTTTT.

This clonotype was recorded many times. The CDR3 region has the DNA TGTGCCAGCAGCTTAAAGTTCGGCTCTGGAAACACCATATATTTT. As protein: CASSLKFGSGNTIYF. V is TRBV11-2 and J is TRBJ1-3; no clear D gene. The V gene lost 2 bases and the J gene lost 0 bases, with 8 bases spanning the gap. This CDR3 comprises 15 residues. Germline lookup yields CDR1 SGHAT and CDR2 FQNNGV.

This chain links TRBV12-3 or TRBV12-4 with TRBJ2-2, with D perhaps being TRBD1 or TRBD2 (7 bases each). V was cut by 8 bases and J by 5 bases, with 18 bases left in between. The CDR3 contains 15 residues. The DNA of the CDR3 is TGTGCCAGCCCTCCAGGGGGGCGGGAGACCGGGGAGCTGTTTTTT. Its protein product is CASPPGGRETGELFF.

This clonotype occurred a few times. The rearrangement links TRBV6-5 to TRBJ2-7; 14 nucleotides align to TRBD2. The length of the CDR3 is 21 residues. Germline-derived CDR1 and CDR2 are MNHEY and SVGAGI. J lost 0 bases, V lost 2 bases, and 15 bases had no gene match. CDR3: CASSYSRARGLAGASSYEQYF. CDR3 DNA sequence: TGTGCCAGCAGTTACAGTCGCGCACGGGGACTAGCGGGAGCTAGCTCCTACGAGCAGTACTTC.

This clonotype was picked up a small number of times. The chain couples TRBV20-1 to TRBJ2-1; possible D gene TRBD2, 7 bases. Germline CDR1 and CDR2: DFQATT and SNEGSKA (reference sequence). This CDR3 comprises 16 residues. The V end was cut by 3 bases, the J end by 5 bases, with 20 bases between. CDR3 residues: CSARELGGGGHNEQFF. CDR3 nucleotide sequence: TGCAGTGCTAGGGAGTTAGGAGGGGGGGGCCACAATGAGCAGTTCTTC.

The chain is built from TRBV5-8 and TRBJ2-1; 11 bases fit TRBD2. This CDR3 contains 16 residues. V shed 3 bases, J shed 6 bases, and the junction held 8 bases outside the gene matches. Germline V CDR1 and CDR2: SGHTS, YDEGEE. CDR3 DNA: TGTGCCAGCAGCTGGGCAATTAGCGGGGGGGCCAATGAGCAGTTCTTC. This codes for CASSWAISGGANEQFF. The entire variable domain, with the rest obtained from reference TRBV5-8 and TRBJ2-1, is as follows: EAGVTQSPTHLIKTRGQQATLRCSPISGHTSVYWYQQALGLGLQFLLWYDEGEERNRGNFPPRFSGRQFPNYSSELNVNALELEDSALYLCASSWAISGGANEQFFGPGTRLTVL.

This clonotype was recorded at least ten times. The V and J genes are TRBV28 and TRBJ1-6; no clear D. The V gene lost 1 base and the J gene lost 7 bases, with 8 bases spanning the gap. The CDR3 sequence is 14 residues long. Per the germline V gene, CDR1 is MDHEN and CDR2 is SYDVKM. CDR3 coding DNA: TGTGCCAGCAGTTTATTGCCAGTAAATTCACCCCTCCACTTT. It specifies CASSLLPVNSPLHF.

This clonotype was counted once. The chain combines TRBV20-1 with TRBJ2-7; D is tentatively TRBD1 or TRBD2 (6 bases each). The germline V gene encodes CDR1 DFQATT and CDR2 SNEGSKA (reference sequence). Between the trimmed V and J ends, which lost 4 bases and 2 bases, there was a span of 15 bases. The CDR3 spans 14 residues. CDR3 sequence (DNA): TGCAGTGCTACTACAGGGAGGTCTCCCTACGAGCAGTACTTC. Translated, it gives CSATTGRSPYEQYF.

This chain connects TRBV10-3 to TRBJ2-5; D perhaps matches TRBD2 (6 bases). CDR3 length: 14 residues. Germline CDR1 is ENHRY and CDR2 is SYGVKD. Trimming left V 0 bases short and J 9 bases short, with 14 bases between. The CDR3 spells CAISESKGRRSQYF. CDR3 DNA: TGTGCCATCAGTGAGTCGAAGGGGAGGAGATCCCAGTACTTC.

This clonotype was seen ten or more times. CDR3 bases: TGCAGTGCTTACGGGACTGACCAAGAGACCCAGTACTTC. This codes for CSAYGTDQETQYF. This chain uses TRBV20-1 with TRBJ2-5; perhaps TRBD2 as D (6 bases). From germline, CDR1 is DFQATT and CDR2 SNEGSKA (reference sequence). The V and J ends lost 5 bases and 0 bases respectively, with 10 bases between them. The length of the CDR3 is 13 residues.

This clonotype has just a few counts. V and J are TRBV4-1 and TRBJ1-2, with 8 bases lining up with TRBD1. Germline V gene sequence: CDR1 MGHRA, CDR2 YSYEKL. The CDR3 spans 17 residues. The junction had 10 bases not matched to a gene; V was cut back by 4 bases and J by 0 bases. The CDR3 here is CASSLAGQGTTNYGYTF. CDR3 nucleotide sequence: TGCGCCAGCAGCCTGGCCGGACAGGGTACAACTAACTATGGCTACACCTTC.

This clonotype was seen many times. CDR3 amino acids: CASSILAVLPIMNTEAFF. CDR3 coding DNA: TGTGCCAGTAGTATTTTGGCGGTCCTACCCATCATGAACACTGAAGCTTTCTTT. This chain connects TRBV19 to TRBJ1-1; D is undetermined. V shed 3 bases and J shed 0 bases, with 20 bases lying between them. The CDR3 spans 18 residues. Per the germline V gene, CDR1 is LNHDA and CDR2 is SQIVND (reference sequence).

Ten or more counts support this clonotype. The chain couples TRBV11-2 to TRBJ2-7; 8 positions match TRBD2. This CDR3 spans 14 amino acids. The V and J ends lost 1 base and 9 bases, in that order; junction bases with no gene match: 8. Germline V gene data show CDR1 as SGHAT and CDR2 as FQNNGV. CDR3 sequence (DNA): TGTGCCAGCAGCTTAGGGCTAGCGGGCCCGCGGCAGTACTTC. Translated, it gives CASSLGLAGPRQYF.